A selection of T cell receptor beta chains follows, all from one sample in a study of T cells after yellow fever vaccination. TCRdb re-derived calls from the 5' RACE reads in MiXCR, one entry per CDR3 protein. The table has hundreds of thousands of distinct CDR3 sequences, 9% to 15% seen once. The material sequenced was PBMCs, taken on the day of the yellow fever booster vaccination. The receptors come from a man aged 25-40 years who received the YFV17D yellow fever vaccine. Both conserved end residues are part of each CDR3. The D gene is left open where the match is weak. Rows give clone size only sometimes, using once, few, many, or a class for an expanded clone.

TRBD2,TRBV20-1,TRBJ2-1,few,CSAPDLAGAYNEQFF,TGCAGTGCCCCCGATCTAGCGGGAGCCTACAATGAGCAGTTCTTC
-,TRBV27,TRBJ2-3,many,CASSGGLVGTDTQYF,TGTGCCAGCAGTGGGGGTCTAGTAGGCACAGATACGCAGTATTTT
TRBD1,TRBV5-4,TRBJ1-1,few,CASSKTTGGVLKAFF,TGTGCCAGCAGCAAAACAACAGGGGGGGTTTTGAAAGCTTTCTTT
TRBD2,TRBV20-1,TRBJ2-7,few,CSSGRGSYEQYF,TGCAGCAGCGGGAGGGGCTCCTACGAGCAGTACTTC
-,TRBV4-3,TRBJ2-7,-,CASSPGAPGHYEQYF,TGCGCCAGCAGCCCCGGGGCACCAGGTCATTACGAGCAGTACTTC
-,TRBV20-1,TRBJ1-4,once,CSASPGQGEKLFF,TGCAGTGCTAGCCCAGGGCAAGGGGAAAAACTGTTTTTT
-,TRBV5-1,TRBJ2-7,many,CASGQPSLGEQYF,TGCGCCAGCGGCCAACCCTCGCTTGGCGAGCAGTACTTC
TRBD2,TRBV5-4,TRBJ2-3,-,CASSYQTSGRTDTQYF,TGTGCCAGCAGCTACCAAACTAGCGGGAGGACAGATACGCAGTATTTT
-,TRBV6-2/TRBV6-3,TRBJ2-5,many,CASQRPGGAQYF,TGTGCCAGCCAACGCCCCGGAGGAGCCCAGTACTTC
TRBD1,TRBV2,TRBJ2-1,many,CASRDRGYNEQFF,TGTGCCAGCCGGGACAGGGGGTACAATGAGCAGTTCTTC
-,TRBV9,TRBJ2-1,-,CASSVVTTANEQFF,TGTGCCAGCAGCGTAGTAACTACCGCCAATGAGCAGTTCTTC
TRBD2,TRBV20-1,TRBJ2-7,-,CSASSGLEQYF,TGCAGTGCTTCTAGCGGGTTGGAGCAGTACTTC
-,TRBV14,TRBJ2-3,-,CASGRLTDTQYF,TGTGCCAGCGGGCGTCTCACAGATACGCAGTATTTT
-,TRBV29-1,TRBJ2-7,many,CSVEEVDKGYSYEQYF,TGCAGCGTTGAAGAGGTCGACAAGGGGTACTCCTACGAGCAGTACTTC
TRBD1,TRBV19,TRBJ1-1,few,CASTTLTGDYTEAFF,TGTGCCAGTACCACCCTCACAGGGGACTACACTGAAGCTTTCTTT
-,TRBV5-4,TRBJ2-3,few,CASSFEASDTQYF,TGTGCCAGCAGCTTCGAGGCATCAGATACGCAGTATTTT
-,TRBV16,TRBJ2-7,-,CASSQSSPRGYEQYF,TGTGCCAGCAGCCAATCCTCACCTCGAGGCTACGAGCAGTACTTC
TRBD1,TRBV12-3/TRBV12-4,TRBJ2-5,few,CASSPTGGEETQYF,TGTGCCAGCAGCCCGACAGGGGGCGAAGAGACCCAGTACTTC
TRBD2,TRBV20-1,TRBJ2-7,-,CSATGTSIADEQYF,TGCAGTGCTACCGGGACTAGCATTGCGGACGAGCAGTACTTC
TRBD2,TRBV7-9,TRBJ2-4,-,CATSPSGVNIQYF,TGTGCCACTTCCCCTAGCGGGGTAAACATTCAGTACTTC
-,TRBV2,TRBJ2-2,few,CASTNPVAGAAGELFF,TGTGCCAGCACCAACCCCGTCGCGGGCGCGGCCGGGGAGCTGTTTTTT
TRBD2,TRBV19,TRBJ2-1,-,CASSRTSGRRTGWQFF,TGTGCCAGTAGTAGGACTAGCGGGAGGAGGACCGGGTGGCAGTTCTTC
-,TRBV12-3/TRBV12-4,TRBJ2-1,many,CASSPSGNEQFF,TGTGCCAGCAGTCCGAGCGGAAATGAGCAGTTCTTC
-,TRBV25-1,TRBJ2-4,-,CASSAGQTALNIQYF,TGTGCCAGCAGCGCGGGACAGACAGCTTTAAACATTCAGTACTTC
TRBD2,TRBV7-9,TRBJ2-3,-,CASSLATGSGEAQYF,TGTGCCAGCAGCTTAGCTACCGGGAGCGGGGAAGCGCAGTATTTT
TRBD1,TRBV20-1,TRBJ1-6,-,CSVAPPDRGNSPLHF,TGCAGTGTTGCGCCTCCTGACAGGGGAAATTCACCCCTCCACTTT
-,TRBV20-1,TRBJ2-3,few,CSAAGPGEDTQYF,TGCAGTGCCGCAGGACCGGGGGAGGATACGCAGTATTTT
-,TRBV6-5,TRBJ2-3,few,CASSSDRRALGTQYF,TGTGCCAGCAGTTCCGACAGGAGGGCGTTGGGTACGCAGTATTTT
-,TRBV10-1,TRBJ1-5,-,CASRTGPSNQPQHF,TGCGCCAGCAGGACAGGACCTAGCAATCAGCCCCAGCATTTT
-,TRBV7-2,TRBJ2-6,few,CASSSKLGGSGANVLTF,TGTGCCAGCAGCTCCAAACTCGGTGGCTCTGGGGCCAACGTCCTGACTTTC
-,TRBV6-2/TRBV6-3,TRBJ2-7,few,CASSTTRFYEQYF,TGTGCCAGCAGTACGACTAGATTCTACGAGCAGTACTTC
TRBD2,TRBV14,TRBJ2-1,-,CASNSGRGRGSNEQFF,TGTGCCAGCAACTCGGGTCGCGGGAGGGGGTCCAATGAGCAGTTCTTC
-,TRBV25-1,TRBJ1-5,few,CASSEGGAAPGPQHF,TGTGCCAGCAGTGAGGGGGGGGCAGCCCCCGGACCCCAGCATTTT
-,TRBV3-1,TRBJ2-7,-,CASGSGVNEQYF,TGTGCCAGCGGGTCAGGGGTTAACGAGCAGTACTTC